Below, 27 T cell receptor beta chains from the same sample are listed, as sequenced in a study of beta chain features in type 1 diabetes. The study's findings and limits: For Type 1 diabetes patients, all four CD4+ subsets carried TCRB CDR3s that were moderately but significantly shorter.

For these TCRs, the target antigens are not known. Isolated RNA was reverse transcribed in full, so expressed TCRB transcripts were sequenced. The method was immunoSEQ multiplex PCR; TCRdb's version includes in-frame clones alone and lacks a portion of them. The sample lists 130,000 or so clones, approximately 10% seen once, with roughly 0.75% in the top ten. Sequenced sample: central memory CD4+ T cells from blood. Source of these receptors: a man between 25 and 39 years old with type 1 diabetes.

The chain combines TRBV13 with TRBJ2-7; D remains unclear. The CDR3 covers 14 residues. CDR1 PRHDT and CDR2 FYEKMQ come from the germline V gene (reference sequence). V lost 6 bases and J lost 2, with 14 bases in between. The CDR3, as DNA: TGTGCCAGCAGGGAGTTTATCGGCGCCTACGAGCAGTACTTC. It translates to CASREFIGAYEQYF.

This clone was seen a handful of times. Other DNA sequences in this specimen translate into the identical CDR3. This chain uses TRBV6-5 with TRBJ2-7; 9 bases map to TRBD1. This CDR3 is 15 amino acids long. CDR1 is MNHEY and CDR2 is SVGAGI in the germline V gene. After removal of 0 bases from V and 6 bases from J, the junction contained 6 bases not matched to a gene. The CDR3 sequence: CASSYSRTGDGEQYF. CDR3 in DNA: TGTGCCAGCAGTTACTCGCGGACAGGGGATGGCGAGCAGTACTTC.

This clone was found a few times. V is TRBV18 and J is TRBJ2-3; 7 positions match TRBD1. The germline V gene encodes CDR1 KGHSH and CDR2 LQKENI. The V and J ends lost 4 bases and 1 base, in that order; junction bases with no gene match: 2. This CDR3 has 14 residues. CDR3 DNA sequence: TGTGCCAGCTCACTAGGGACAGGCACAGATACGCAGTATTTT. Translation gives CASSLGTGTDTQYF.

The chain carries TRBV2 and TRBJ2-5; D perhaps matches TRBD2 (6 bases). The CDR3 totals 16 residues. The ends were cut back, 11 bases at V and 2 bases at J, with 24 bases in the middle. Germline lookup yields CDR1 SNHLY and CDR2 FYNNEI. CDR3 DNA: TGTGCCGGATCTCCCGAGCGAGCGGGTCTACAAGAGACCCAGTACTTC. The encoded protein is CAGSPERAGLQETQYF.

The CDR3: CASSQRQGQETQYF. CDR3 DNA: TGTGCCAGCAGTCAAAGACAGGGACAAGAGACCCAGTACTTC. The V gene is TRBV5-4, the J gene TRBJ2-5; TRBD1 matches 7 bases. Germline V lookup: CDR1 SGHNT, CDR2 YYREEE (reference sequence). CDR3 length equals 14 residues. The ends lost 5 bases at V and 2 bases at J; junction bases unmatched: 6.

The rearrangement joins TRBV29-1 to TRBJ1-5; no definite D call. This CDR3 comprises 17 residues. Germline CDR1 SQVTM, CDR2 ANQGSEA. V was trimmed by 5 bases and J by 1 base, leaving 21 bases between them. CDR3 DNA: TGCAGCGTTAATGGAGGCGGATGGGCAGGCAGCAATCAGCCCCAGCATTTT. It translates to CSVNGGGWAGSNQPQHF. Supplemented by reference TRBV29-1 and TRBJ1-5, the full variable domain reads SAVISQKPSRDICQRGTSLTIQCQVDSQVTMMFWYRQQPGQSLTLIATANQGSEATYESGFVIDKFPISRPNLTFSTLTVSNMSPEDSSIYLCSVNGGGWAGSNQPQHFGDGTRLSIL.

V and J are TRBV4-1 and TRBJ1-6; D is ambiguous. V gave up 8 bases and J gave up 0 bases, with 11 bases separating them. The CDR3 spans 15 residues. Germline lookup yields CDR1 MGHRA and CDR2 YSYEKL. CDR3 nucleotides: TGCGCCAGCGGAAGCGGGAGCTCCTATAATTCACCCCTCCACTTT. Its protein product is CASGSGSSYNSPLHF.

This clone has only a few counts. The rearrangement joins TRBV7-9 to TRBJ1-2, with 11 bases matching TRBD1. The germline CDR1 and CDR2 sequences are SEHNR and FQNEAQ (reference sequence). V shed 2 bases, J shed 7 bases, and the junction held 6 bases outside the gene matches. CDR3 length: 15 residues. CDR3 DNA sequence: TGTGCCAGCAGCTTAACCGGGACAGGGGGAGGTGGCTACACCTTC. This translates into CASSLTGTGGGGYTF.

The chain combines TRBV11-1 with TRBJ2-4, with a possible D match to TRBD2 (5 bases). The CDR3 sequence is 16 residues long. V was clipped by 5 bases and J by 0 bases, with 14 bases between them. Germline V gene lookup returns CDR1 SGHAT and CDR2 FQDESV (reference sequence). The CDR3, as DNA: TGTGCCAGCAGCCTTGAGGGCGGGCGAGCCAAAAACATTCAGTACTTC. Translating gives CASSLEGGRAKNIQYF.

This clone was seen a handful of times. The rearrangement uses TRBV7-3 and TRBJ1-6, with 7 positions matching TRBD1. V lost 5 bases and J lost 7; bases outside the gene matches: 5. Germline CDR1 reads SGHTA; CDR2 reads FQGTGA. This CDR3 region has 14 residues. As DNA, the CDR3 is TGTGCCAGCAGCGCCGGGACAGAGAATTCACCCCTCCACTTT. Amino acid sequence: CASSAGTENSPLHF.

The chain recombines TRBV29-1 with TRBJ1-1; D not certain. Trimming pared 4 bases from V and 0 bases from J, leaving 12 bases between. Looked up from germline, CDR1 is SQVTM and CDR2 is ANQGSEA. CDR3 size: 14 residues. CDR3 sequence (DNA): TGCAGCGTTGGGGTTTCGGGAGTGAACACTGAAGCTTTCTTT. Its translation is CSVGVSGVNTEAFF.

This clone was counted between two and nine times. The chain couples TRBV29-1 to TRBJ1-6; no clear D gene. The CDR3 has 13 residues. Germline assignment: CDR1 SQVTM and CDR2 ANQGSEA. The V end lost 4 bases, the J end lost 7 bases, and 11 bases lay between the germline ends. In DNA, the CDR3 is TGCAGCGTTGGTGACAAGATAAATTCACCCCTCCACTTT. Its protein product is CSVGDKINSPLHF.

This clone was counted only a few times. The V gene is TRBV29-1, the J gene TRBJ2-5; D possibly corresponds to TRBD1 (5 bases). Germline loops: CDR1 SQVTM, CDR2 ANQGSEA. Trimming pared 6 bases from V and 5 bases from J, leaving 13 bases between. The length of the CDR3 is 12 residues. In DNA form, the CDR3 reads TGCAGCGTGTTAGGGGCTCAGGAGACCCAGTACTTC. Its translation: CSVLGAQETQYF. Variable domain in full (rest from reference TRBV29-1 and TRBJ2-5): SAVISQKPSRDICQRGTSLTIQCQVDSQVTMMFWYRQQPGQSLTLIATANQGSEATYESGFVIDKFPISRPNLTFSTLTVSNMSPEDSSIYLCSVLGAQETQYFGPGTRLLVL.

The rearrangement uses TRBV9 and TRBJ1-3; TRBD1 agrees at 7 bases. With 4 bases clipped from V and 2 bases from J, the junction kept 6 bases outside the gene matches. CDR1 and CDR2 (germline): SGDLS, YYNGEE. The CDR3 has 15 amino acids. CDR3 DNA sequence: TGTGCCAGCAGCCCGACAGGGAGCGCTGGAAACACCATATATTTT. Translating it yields CASSPTGSAGNTIYF.

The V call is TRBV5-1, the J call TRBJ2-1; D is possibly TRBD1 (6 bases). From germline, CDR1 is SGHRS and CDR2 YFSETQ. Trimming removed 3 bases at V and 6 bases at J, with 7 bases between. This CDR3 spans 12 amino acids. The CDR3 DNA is TGCGCCAGCAGCTCGGACAGCAATGAGCAGTTCTTC. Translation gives CASSSDSNEQFF.

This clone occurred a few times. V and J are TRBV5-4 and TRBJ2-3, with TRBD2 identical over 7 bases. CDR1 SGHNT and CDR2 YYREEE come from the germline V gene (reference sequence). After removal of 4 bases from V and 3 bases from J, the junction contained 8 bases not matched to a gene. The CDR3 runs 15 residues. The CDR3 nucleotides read TGTGCCAGCAGCGGGAGGGCGGGGAAGACAGATACGCAGTATTTT. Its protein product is CASSGRAGKTDTQYF.

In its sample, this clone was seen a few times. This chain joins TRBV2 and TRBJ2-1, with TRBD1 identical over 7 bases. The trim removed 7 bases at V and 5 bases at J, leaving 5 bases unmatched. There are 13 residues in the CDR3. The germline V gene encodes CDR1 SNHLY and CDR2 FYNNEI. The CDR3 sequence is CASNRDRDNEQFF. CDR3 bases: TGTGCCAGCAATCGAGACAGGGACAATGAGCAGTTCTTC. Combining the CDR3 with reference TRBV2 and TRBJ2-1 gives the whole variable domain EPEVTQTPSHQVTQMGQEVILRCVPISNHLYFYWYRQILGQKVEFLVSFYNNEISEKSEIFDDQFSVERPDGSNFTLKIRSTKLEDSAMYFCASNRDRDNEQFFGPGTRLTVL.

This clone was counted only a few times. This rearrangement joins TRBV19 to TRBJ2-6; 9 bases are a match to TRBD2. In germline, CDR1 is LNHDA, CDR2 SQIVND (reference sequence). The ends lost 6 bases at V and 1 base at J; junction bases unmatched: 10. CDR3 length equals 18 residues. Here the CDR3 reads CASSQKGLASSGANVLTF. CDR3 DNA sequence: TGTGCCAGTAGCCAGAAGGGACTAGCTTCTTCTGGGGCCAACGTCCTGACTTTC.

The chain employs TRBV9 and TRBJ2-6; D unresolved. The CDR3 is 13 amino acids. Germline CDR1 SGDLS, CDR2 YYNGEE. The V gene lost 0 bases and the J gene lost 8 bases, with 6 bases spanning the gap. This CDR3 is CASSVGVSNVLTF. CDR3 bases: TGTGCCAGCAGCGTAGGAGTTTCCAACGTCCTGACTTTC.

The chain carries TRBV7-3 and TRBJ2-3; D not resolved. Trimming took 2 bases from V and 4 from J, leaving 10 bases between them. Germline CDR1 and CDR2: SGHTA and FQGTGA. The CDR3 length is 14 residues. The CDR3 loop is CASSLALAADTQYF. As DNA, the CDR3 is TGTGCCAGCAGCTTAGCCTTAGCAGCAGATACGCAGTATTTT.

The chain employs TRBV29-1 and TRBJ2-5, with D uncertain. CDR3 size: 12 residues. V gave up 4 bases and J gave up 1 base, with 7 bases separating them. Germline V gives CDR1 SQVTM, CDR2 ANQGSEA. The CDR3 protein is CSVASSQETQYF. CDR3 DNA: TGCAGCGTTGCCAGTTCCCAAGAGACCCAGTACTTC.

The CDR3, as DNA: TGCGCCAGCAGCCAAGATGCCGGGGGGGCCCCCTACGAGCAGTACTTC. As protein: CASSQDAGGAPYEQYF. The chain recombines TRBV4-3 with TRBJ2-7, with TRBD2 matching over 8 bases. V gave up 0 bases and J gave up 2 bases; unmatched junction bases: 6. This CDR3 is built from 16 residues. In germline, CDR1 is LGHNA, CDR2 YSLEER.

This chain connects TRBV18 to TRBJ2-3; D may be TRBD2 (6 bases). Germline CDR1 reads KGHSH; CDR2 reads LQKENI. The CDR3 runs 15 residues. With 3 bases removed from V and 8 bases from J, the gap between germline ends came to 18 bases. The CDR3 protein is CASSPPGTEEGTQYF. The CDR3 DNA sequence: TGTGCCAGCTCACCTCCCGGGACGGAGGAGGGTACGCAGTATTTT.

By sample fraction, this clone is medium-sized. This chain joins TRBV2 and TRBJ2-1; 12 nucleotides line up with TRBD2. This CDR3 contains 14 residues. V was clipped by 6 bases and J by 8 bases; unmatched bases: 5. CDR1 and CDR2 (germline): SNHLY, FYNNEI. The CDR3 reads CASRQTSGGYEQFF. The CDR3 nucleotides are TGTGCCAGCAGACAGACTAGCGGGGGCTATGAGCAGTTCTTC.

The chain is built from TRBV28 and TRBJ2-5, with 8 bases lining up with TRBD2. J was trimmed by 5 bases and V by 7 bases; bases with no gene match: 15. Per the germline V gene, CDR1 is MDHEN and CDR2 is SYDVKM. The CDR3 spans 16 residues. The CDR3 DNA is TGTGCCAGCACCCCGAGTGGGACTAGAATTAGGGAGACCCAGTACTTC. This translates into CASTPSGTRIRETQYF.

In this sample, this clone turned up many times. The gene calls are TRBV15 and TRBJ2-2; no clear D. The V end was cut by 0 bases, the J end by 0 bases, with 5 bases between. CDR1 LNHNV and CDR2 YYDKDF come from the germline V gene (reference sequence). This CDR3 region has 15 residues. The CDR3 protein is CATSRDLTNTGELFF. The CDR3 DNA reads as TGTGCCACCAGCAGAGATTTAACGAACACCGGGGAGCTGTTTTTT.

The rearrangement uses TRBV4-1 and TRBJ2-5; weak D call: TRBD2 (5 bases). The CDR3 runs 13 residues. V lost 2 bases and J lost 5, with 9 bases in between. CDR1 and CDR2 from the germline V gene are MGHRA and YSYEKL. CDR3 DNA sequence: TGCGCCAGCAGCCAAAGCGGCTCGGAGACCCAGTACTTC. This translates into CASSQSGSETQYF.